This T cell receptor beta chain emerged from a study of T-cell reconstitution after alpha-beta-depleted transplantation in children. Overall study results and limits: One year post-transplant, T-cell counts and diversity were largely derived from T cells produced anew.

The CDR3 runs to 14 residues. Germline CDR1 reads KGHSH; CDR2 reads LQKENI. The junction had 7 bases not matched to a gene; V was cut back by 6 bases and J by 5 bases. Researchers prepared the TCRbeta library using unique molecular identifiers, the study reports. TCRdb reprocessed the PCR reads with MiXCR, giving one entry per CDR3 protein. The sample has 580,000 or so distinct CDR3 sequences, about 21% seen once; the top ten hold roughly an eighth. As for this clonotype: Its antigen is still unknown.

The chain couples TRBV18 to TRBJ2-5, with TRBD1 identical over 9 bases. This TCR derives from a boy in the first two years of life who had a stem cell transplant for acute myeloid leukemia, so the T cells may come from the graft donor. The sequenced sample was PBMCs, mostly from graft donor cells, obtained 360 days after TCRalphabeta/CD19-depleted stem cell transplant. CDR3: CASSLTGGWETQYF. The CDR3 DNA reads TGTGCCAGCTCTCTAACAGGGGGCTGGGAGACCCAGTACTTC.